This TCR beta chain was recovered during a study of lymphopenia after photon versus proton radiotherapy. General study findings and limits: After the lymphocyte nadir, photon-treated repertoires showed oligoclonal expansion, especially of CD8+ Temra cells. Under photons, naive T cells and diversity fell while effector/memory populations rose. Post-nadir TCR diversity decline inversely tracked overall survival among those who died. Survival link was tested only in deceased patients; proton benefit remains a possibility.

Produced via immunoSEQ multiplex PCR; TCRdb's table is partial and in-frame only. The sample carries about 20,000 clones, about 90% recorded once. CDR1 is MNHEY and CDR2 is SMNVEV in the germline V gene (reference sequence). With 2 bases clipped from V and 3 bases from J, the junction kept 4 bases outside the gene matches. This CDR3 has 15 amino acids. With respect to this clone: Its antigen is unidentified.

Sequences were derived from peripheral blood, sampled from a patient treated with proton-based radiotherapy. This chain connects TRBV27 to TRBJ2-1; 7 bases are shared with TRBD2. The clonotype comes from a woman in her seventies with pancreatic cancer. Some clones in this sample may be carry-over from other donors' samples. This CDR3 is CASSLEGRVYNEQFF. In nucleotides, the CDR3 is TGTGCCAGCAGTTTAGAAGGGAGGGTCTACAATGAGCAGTTCTTC.